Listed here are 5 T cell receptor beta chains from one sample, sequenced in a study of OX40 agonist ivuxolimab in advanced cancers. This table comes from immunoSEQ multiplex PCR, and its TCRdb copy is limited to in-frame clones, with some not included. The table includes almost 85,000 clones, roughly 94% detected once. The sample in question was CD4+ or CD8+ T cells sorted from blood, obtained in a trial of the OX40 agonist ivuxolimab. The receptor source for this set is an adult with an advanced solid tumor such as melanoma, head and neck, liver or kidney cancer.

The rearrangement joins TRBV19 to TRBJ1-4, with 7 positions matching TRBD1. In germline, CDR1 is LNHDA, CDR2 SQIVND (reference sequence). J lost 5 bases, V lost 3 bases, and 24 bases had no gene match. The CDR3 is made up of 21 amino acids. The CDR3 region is CASSISGLGPLKDRRNEKLFF. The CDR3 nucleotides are TGTGCCAGTAGTATCTCTGGTTTGGGGCCATTGAAGGACAGGAGGAATGAAAAACTGTTTTTT.

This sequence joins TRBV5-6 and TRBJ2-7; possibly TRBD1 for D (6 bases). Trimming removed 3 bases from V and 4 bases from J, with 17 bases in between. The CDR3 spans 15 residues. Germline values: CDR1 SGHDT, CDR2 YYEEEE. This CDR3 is CASSSPGAWTYEQYF. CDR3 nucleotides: TGTGCCAGCAGCTCTCCAGGGGCTTGGACGTACGAGCAGTACTTC.

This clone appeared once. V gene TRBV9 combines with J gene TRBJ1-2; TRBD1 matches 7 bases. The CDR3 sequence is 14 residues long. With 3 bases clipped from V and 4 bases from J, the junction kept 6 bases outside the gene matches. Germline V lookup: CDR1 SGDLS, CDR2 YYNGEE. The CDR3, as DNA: TGTGCCAGCAGCGGAACCGGGACAGCCTATGGCTACACCTTC. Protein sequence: CASSGTGTAYGYTF.

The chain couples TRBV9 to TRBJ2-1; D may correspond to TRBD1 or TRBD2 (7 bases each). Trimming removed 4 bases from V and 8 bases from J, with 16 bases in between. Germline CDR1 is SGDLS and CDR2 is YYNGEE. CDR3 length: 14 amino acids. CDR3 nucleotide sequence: TGTGCCAGCAGCCCGGCAGGGGGGGCGGATGAGCAGTTCTTC. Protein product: CASSPAGGADEQFF.

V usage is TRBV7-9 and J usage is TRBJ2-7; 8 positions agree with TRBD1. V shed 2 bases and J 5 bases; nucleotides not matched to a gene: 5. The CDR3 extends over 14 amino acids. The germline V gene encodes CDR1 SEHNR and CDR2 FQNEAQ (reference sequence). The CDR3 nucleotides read TGTGCCAGCAGCTTACTCGGACAGGGTCACGAGCAGTACTTC. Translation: CASSLLGQGHEQYF.